One sample yielded the 17 T cell receptor beta chains listed below, sequenced in a study of blood T cell repertoires in COVID-19. The assay was immunoSEQ multiplex PCR, and TCRdb's table has in-frame clones only and misses some. The sample shows about 120,000 clones, roughly 85% of them seen only once. Sequencing input: peripheral blood. The receptors stem from a man between 40 and 49 years old with acute or convalescent COVID-19.

The CDR3 DNA is TGTGCCATCAGTGAGTCTTGGAGTTATAGCAATCAGCCCCAGCATTTT. Translating it yields CAISESWSYSNQPQHF. The chain joins TRBV10-3 to TRBJ1-5; unclear D gene. The germline gives CDR1 ENHRY, CDR2 SYGVKD. V shed 0 bases and J shed 0 bases, with 9 bases lying between them. The CDR3 extends over 16 amino acids.

The V call is TRBV10-3, the J call TRBJ2-1, with 8 bases that match TRBD1. V shed 2 bases, J shed 9 bases, and the junction held 6 bases outside the gene matches. Germline assignment: CDR1 ENHRY and CDR2 SYGVKD. This CDR3 comprises 14 residues. Here the CDR3 reads CAISETQGASEQFF. Here the CDR3 DNA reads TGTGCCATCAGTGAGACCCAGGGGGCGTCTGAGCAGTTCTTC.

This chain joins TRBV6-1 and TRBJ2-5; perhaps TRBD2 as D (6 bases). Germline values: CDR1 MNHNS, CDR2 SASEGT. The CDR3 sequence is 13 residues long. V gave up 3 bases and J gave up 6 bases, with 11 bases separating them. CDR3 region: CASSEGLMQTQYF. The CDR3 DNA is TGTGCCAGCAGTGAGGGACTGATGCAGACCCAGTACTTC.

This chain links TRBV4-1 with TRBJ1-1; D ambiguous. Germline V gives CDR1 MGHRA, CDR2 YSYEKL. V gave up 3 bases and J gave up 3 bases, with 2 bases separating them. This CDR3 is built from 11 residues. This CDR3 reads CASSHYTEAFF. The DNA for the CDR3 is TGCGCCAGCAGCCACTACACTGAAGCTTTCTTT.

The V and J genes are TRBV6-5 and TRBJ1-4; no firm D call. The germline CDR1 and CDR2 sequences are MNHEY and SVGAGI. Trimming took 8 bases from V and 5 from J, leaving 15 bases between them. The CDR3 spans 14 residues. The DNA of the CDR3 is TGTGCCAGCGGTACATCGTTGCTGAATGAAAAACTGTTTTTT. Its translation is CASGTSLLNEKLFF.

The chain has TRBV19 and TRBJ1-6; no firm D call. Trimming took off 4 bases at V and 7 bases at J, with 8 bases between the two ends. This CDR3 has 13 residues. CDR1 and CDR2 from the germline V gene are LNHDA and SQIVND (reference sequence). The CDR3 DNA sequence: TGTGCCAGTAGTAGGGCGACGAATTCACCCCTCCACTTT. Its protein is CASSRATNSPLHF.

This clone was recorded only once. This chain connects TRBV27 to TRBJ2-5, with TRBD2 identical over 13 bases. CDR1 is MNHEY and CDR2 is SMNVEV in the germline V gene (reference sequence). Trimming removed 4 bases from V and 7 bases from J; junction bases left unmatched: 6. The CDR3 length is 15 residues. CDR3 bases: TGTGCCAGCAGTTGGACTAGCGGGAGTTTGGCGACCCAGTACTTC. Encoded protein: CASSWTSGSLATQYF.

J is TRBJ1-1 and V is TRBV2; 7 bases agree with TRBD1. Per germline, CDR1 SNHLY and CDR2 FYNNEI. The CDR3 totals 14 residues. V was pared by 4 bases and J by 4 bases, with 6 bases of the junction left unmatched. The CDR3, as DNA: TGTGCCAGCAGTGGAGACAGGGTGGGCACTGAAGCTTTCTTT. Amino acid sequence: CASSGDRVGTEAFF.

The chain couples TRBV19 to TRBJ2-7, with 9 bases aligning to TRBD1. The germline CDR1 and CDR2 sequences are LNHDA and SQIVND (reference sequence). The CDR3 is made up of 14 amino acids. After removal of 5 bases from V and 7 bases from J, the junction contained 9 bases not matched to a gene. The CDR3 here is CASSPGQGFFEQYF. DNA of the CDR3: TGTGCCAGTAGTCCGGGACAGGGATTTTTTGAGCAGTACTTC.

This sequence joins TRBV6-1 and TRBJ2-3; D gene ambiguous. Germline V gives CDR1 MNHNS, CDR2 SASEGT. The CDR3 has 13 residues. V lost 2 bases, J lost 4 bases, and 7 bases lay in between. The CDR3 coding sequence is TGTGCCAGCAGTGAACGTATCGCAGATACGCAGTATTTT. Translating gives CASSERIADTQYF.

The chain links TRBV7-3 to TRBJ1-1; D might be TRBD1 (6 bases). CDR1 SGHTA and CDR2 FQGTGA come from the germline V gene. The V and J ends lost 5 bases and 3 bases respectively, with 13 bases between them. The CDR3 spans 14 residues. CDR3 loop: CASSLLAGDTEAFF. CDR3 in DNA: TGTGCCAGCAGCCTTCTGGCAGGGGACACTGAAGCTTTCTTT.

The gene calls are TRBV7-8 and TRBJ1-4; D unresolved. Trimming left V 4 bases short and J 14 bases short, with 14 bases between. Per the germline V gene, CDR1 is SGHVS and CDR2 is FQNEAQ. The CDR3 is 12 amino acids. CDR3 sequence reads: CASSSRTRDLFF. In nucleotides, the CDR3 is TGTGCCAGCAGCTCCAGGACCCGGGATCTGTTTTTT.

CDR3 in DNA: TGTGCCTGGAGTGTACGGGGCGGGAGATCATCATACGCTACGCAGTATTTT. This sequence encodes CAWSVRGGRSSYATQYF. This chain links TRBV30 with TRBJ2-3; 7 bases map to TRBD2. After removal of 0 bases from V and 8 bases from J, the junction contained 17 bases not matched to a gene. The CDR3 is 17 amino acids. The germline V gene has CDR1 GTSNPN and CDR2 SVGIG (reference sequence). The full variable domain, with the rest looked up from reference TRBV30 and TRBJ2-3, is SQTIHQWPATLVQPVGSPLSLECTVEGTSNPNLYWYRQAAGRGLQLLFYSVGIGQISSEVPQNLSASRPQDRQFILSSKKLLLSDSGFYLCAWSVRGGRSSYATQYFGPGTRLTVL.

The chain links TRBV9 to TRBJ1-1; D unclear. The germline V gene has CDR1 SGDLS and CDR2 YYNGEE. Trimming cost V 4 bases and J 8 bases, with 18 bases left between them. This CDR3 has 14 residues. The CDR3 region is CASSPQEARQEAFF. CDR3 bases: TGTGCCAGCAGCCCCCAAGAGGCCCGGCAAGAAGCTTTCTTT.

This chain links TRBV6-5 with TRBJ2-1, with TRBD1 as a possible D gene (5 bases). Trimming left V 4 bases short and J 6 bases short, with 19 bases between. Germline V gives CDR1 MNHEY, CDR2 SVGAGI. The CDR3 totals 16 residues. The DNA of the CDR3 is TGTGCCAGCAGTTCCCAGGGTATTCGGGCCTTCAATGAGCAGTTCTTC. Translating it yields CASSSQGIRAFNEQFF.

The chain employs TRBV27 and TRBJ2-4; 9 nucleotides align to TRBD1. The CDR3 has 15 residues. The germline gives CDR1 MNHEY, CDR2 SMNVEV (reference sequence). Losses at the gene ends were 6 bases for V and 2 bases for J; bases not matched to a gene: 5. DNA for the CDR3: TGTGCCAGCAGCCAGGACAGGGGCACCAAAAACATTCAGTACTTC. This translates into CASSQDRGTKNIQYF.

This rearrangement joins TRBV5-1 to TRBJ1-1; D not resolved. Trimming left V 0 bases short and J 6 bases short, with 12 bases between. There are 14 residues in the CDR3. CDR1 is SGHRS, CDR2 YFSETQ, per germline. Here the CDR3 DNA reads TGCGCCAGCAGCTTGGAGGGTGGGAGCCCTGAAGCTTTCTTT. It translates to CASSLEGGSPEAFF.